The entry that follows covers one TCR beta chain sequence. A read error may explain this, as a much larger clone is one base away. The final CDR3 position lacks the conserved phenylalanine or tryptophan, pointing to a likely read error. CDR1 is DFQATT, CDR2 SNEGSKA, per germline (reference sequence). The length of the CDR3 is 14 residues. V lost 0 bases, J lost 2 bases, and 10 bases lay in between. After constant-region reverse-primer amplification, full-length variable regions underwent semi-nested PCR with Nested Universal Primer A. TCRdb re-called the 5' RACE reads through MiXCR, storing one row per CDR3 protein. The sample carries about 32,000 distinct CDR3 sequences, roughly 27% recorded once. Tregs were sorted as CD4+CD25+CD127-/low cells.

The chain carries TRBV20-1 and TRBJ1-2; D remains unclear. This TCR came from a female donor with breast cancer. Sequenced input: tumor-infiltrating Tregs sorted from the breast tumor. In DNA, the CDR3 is TGCAGTGCTAGAGAGGGTGGCAACAACTATGGCTACACCTCC. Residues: CSAREGGNNYGYTS.